This TCR beta chain was captured in a study of shared clonotypes between healthy human individuals. Study-level background: For every donor, three CD4 naive, three CD4 memory, two CD8 naive and one CD8 memory plates were used.

From germline, CDR1 is MGHRA and CDR2 YSYEKL. This CDR3 is 15 amino acids long. Germline trimming cut 1 base from V and 10 bases from J; bases unmatched to any gene: 12. Naive CD8 cells, CD45RO-negative and positively selected for CCR7, excluded terminally differentiated effector memory CD45RA+ cells. Investigators spread the genomic DNA of each subset evenly over several immunoSEQ plates. Data came from immunoSEQ multiplex PCR; TCRdb stores just in-frame clones and leaves some out. The sample consists of fewer than 700,000 clones, approximately 95% of them appearing once. The chain combines TRBV4-1 with TRBJ1-1; 7 bases align to TRBD1. The receptor comes from a woman in her 30s in good health. Sequencing used naive CD8+ T cells sorted from blood. CDR3 nucleotides: TGCGCCAGCAGCCAAGTCGAAGGGGGCGCCGGCTCAGCTTTCTTT. It encodes CASSQVEGGAGSAFF.